This TCR beta chain was sequenced during a study of blood T cell repertoires in COVID-19. Study as a whole: Researchers got acute and convalescent COVID-19 samples from the United States, Italy and Spain.

Authors' analysis steps: From reference gene primer amplification, estimates of nucleated cell counts were derived. The repertoire was sequenced with immunoSEQ multiplex PCR; TCRdb's copy has only in-frame clones and lacks some. V, J and clone size are taken as reported in that table, and D and trimming were inferred from the DNA itself. Of 200,000 to 250,000 clones in the sample, about four fifths were seen once. After removal of 1 base from V and 4 bases from J, the junction contained 2 bases not matched to a gene. The germline gives CDR1 SGHTA, CDR2 FQGNSA. The CDR3 consists of 15 residues. The sequencing sample was made of peripheral blood. This sequence joins TRBV7-2 and TRBJ1-2; 11 nucleotides match TRBD1. The TCR was taken from a woman between 70 and 85 years old with acute or convalescent COVID-19. CDR3 DNA sequence: TGTGCCAGCAGCTTAGGGACAGGGGGCCTCTATGGCTACACCTTC. Translation: CASSLGTGGLYGYTF.